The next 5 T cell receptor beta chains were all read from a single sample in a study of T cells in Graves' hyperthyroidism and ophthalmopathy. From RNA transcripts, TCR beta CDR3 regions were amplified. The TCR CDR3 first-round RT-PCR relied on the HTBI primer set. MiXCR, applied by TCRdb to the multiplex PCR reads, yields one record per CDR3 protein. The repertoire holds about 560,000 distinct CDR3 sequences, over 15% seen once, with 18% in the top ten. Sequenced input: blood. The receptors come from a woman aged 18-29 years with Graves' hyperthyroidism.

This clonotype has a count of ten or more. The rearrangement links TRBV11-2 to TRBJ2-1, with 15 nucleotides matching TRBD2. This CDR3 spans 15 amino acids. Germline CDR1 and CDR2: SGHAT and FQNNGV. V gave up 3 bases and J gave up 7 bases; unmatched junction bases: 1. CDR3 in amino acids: CASSFGTSGRNEQFF. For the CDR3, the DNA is TGTGCCAGCAGCTTCGGGACTAGCGGGAGGAATGAGCAGTTCTTC.

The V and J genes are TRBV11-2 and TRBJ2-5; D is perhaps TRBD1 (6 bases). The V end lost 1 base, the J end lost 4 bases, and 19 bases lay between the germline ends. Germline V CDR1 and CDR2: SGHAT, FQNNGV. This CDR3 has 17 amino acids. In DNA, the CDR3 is TGTGCCAGCAGCTTAGCTCTGAATTACAGGGACGGAGAGACCCAGTACTTC. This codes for CASSLALNYRDGETQYF. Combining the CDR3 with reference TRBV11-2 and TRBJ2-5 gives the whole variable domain EAGVAQSPRYKIIEKRQSVAFWCNPISGHATLYWYQQILGQGPKLLIQFQNNGVVDDSQLPKDRFSAERLKGVDSTLKIQPAKLEDSAVYLCASSLALNYRDGETQYFGPGTRLLVL.

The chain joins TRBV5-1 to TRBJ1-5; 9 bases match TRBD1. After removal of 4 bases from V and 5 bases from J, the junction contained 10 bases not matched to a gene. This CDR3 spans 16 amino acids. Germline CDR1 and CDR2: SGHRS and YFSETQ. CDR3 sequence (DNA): TGCGCCAGCAGCCCAGGTCTGGGACAGGGCGATCAGCCCCAGCATTTT. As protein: CASSPGLGQGDQPQHF.

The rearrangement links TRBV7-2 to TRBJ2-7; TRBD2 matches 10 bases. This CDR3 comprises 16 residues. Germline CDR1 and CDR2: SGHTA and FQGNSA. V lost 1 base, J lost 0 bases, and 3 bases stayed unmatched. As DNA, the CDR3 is TGTGCCAGCAGCTTAGGGGGACTAGCGAGCTCCTACGAGCAGTACTTC. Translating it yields CASSLGGLASSYEQYF.

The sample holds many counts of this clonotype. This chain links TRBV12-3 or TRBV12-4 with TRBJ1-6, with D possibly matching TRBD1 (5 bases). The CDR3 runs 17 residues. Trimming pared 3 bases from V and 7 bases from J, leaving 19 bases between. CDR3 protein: CASSFRAVGTGNSPLHF. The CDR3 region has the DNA TGTGCCAGCAGTTTTAGGGCGGTTGGGACGGGGAATTCACCCCTCCACTTT.